This note documents a single TCR beta chain sequence. CDR1 LGHNA and CDR2 YNFKEQ come from the germline V gene. Deletions cut 0 bases from V and 6 bases from J, with 11 bases between. This CDR3 has 15 amino acids. Some clones are missing from TCRdb's copy, which holds only in-frame ones; the method was immunoSEQ multiplex PCR. The data contain hundreds of thousands of clones, 85% to 90% of them singletons. This sample is part of a study of blood T cell repertoires in COVID-19. The material sequenced was PBMCs or T cells enriched from blood (not recorded which). The receptor comes from a woman aged 30 to 39 who had recovered from COVID-19. The chain links TRBV4-2 to TRBJ2-2; D is unresolved. The chain's CDR3 is CASSQDWQVAGELFF. The CDR3 DNA sequence: TGTGCCAGCAGCCAAGATTGGCAGGTGGCCGGGGAGCTGTTTTTT.